This T cell receptor (beta chain) stems from a study of blood T cell repertoires in COVID-19. Germline V gene lookup returns CDR1 SGHNT and CDR2 YYREEE (reference sequence). The CDR3 contains 14 residues. Trimming shortened V by 5 bases and J by 1 base, and 12 bases separated the two germline ends. The authors' processing: Reference gene primer amplification yielded estimated nucleated cell counts. Produced via immunoSEQ multiplex PCR; TCRdb's table is partial and in-frame only. That table is the source of V, J and clone size, and D and trimming were worked out from the DNA. The sample carries approximately 260,000 clones, about 88% recorded once.

Sequenced: PBMCs or T cells enriched from blood (not recorded which). J is TRBJ1-1 and V is TRBV5-4; D might be TRBD1 (5 bases). The TCR originated in a man aged 25-40 years with acute COVID-19. The chain's CDR3 is CASRPGTGNTEAFF. The CDR3 DNA reads as TGTGCCAGCAGACCAGGGACTGGGAACACTGAAGCTTTCTTT. Supplemented by reference TRBV5-4 and TRBJ1-1, the full variable domain reads ETGVTQSPTHLIKTRGQQVTLRCSSQSGHNTVSWYQQALGQGPQFIFQYYREEENGRGNFPPRFSGLQFPNYSSELNVNALELDDSALYLCASRPGTGNTEAFFGQGTRLTVV.